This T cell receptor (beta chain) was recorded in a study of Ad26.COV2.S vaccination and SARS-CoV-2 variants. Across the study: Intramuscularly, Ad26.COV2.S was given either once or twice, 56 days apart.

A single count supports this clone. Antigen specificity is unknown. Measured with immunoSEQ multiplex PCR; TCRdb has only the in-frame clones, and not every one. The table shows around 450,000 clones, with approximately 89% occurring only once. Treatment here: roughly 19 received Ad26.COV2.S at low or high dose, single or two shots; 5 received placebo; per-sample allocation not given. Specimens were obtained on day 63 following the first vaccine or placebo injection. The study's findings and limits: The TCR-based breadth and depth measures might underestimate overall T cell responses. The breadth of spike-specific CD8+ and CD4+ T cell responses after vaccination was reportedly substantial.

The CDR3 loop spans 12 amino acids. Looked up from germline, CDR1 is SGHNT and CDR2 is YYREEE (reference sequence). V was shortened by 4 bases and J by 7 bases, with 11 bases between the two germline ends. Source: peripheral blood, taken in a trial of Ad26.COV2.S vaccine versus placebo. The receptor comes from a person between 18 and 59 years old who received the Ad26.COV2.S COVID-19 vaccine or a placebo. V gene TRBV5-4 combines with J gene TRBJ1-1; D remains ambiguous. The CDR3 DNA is TGTGCCAGCAGCAATATCGAGAGTGAAGCTTTCTTT. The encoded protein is CASSNIESEAFF.